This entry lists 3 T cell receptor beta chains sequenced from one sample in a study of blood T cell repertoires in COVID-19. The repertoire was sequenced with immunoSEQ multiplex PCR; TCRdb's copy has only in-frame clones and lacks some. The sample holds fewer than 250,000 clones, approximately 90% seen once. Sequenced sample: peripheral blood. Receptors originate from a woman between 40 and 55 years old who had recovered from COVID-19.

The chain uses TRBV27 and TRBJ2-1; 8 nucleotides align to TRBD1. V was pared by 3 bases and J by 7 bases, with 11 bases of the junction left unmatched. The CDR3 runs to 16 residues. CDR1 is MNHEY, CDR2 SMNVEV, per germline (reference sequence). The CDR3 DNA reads TGTGCCAGCAGTTTCCCCCGTCAGGGGGCTAGGAATGAGCAGTTCTTC. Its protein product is CASSFPRQGARNEQFF.

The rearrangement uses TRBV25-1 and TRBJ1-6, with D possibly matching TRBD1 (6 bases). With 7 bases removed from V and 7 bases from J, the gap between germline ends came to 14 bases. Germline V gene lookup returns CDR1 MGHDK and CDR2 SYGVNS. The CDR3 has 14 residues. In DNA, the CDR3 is TGTGCCAGCAAGGGGGGGGGTCGGAATTCACCCCTCCACTTT. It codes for CASKGGGRNSPLHF.

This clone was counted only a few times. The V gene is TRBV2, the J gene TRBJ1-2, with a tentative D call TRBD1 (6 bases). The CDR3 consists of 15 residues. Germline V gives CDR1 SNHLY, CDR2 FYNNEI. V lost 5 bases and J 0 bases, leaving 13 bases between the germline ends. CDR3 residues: CASSLQGVANYGYTF. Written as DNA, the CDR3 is TGTGCCAGCAGTTTACAGGGAGTAGCTAACTATGGCTACACCTTC.